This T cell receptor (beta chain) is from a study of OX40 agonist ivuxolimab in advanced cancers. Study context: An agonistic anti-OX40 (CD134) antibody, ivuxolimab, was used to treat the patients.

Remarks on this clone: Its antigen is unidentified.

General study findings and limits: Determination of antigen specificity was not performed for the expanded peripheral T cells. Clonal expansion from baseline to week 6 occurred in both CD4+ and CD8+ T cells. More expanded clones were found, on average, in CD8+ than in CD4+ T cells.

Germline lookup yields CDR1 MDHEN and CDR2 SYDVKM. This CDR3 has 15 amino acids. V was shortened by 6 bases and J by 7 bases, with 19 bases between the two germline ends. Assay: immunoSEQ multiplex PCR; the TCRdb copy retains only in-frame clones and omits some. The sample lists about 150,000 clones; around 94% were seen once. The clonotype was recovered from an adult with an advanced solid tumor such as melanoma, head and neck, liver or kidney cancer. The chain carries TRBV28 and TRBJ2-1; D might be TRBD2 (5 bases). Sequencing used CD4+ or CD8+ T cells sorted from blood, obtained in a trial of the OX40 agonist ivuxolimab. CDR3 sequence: CASRRGGGGGNEQFF. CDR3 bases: TGTGCCAGCAGACGGGGTGGTGGAGGTGGAAATGAGCAGTTCTTC. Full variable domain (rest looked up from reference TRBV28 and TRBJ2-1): DVKVTQSSRYLVKRTGEKVFLECVQDMDHENMFWYRQDPGLGLRLIYFSYDVKMKEKGDIPEGYSVSREKKERFSLILESASTNQTSMYLCASRRGGGGGNEQFFGPGTRLTVL.